This T cell receptor beta chain was found in a study of T cell repertoires in cytomegalovirus infection. Whole-study context: Both CMV infection and a matching HLA type were indicated by public TCR beta signatures.

TCRdb re-called the reads through MiXCR, storing one row per CDR3 protein. This table has hundreds of thousands of distinct CDR3 sequences, approximately 25% appearing once. The CDR3 has 15 amino acids. The germline V gene encodes CDR1 MDHEN and CDR2 SYDVKM. J was trimmed by 4 bases and V by 4 bases; bases with no gene match: 8. This receptor was obtained from a human donor in good health (CMV status not recorded). Some clones in this sample may be carry-over from other donors' samples. The J gene is TRBJ2-7, the V gene TRBV28; TRBD1 matches at 9 bases. Specimen: CD8+ T cells from PBMCs. The CDR3, as DNA: TGTGCCAGCAGTTCAACAGGGGGCGTTGAATACGAGCAGTACGTC. Residues: CASSSTGGVEYEQYV.